The rows below give T cell receptor beta chains drawn from one sample of a study of lymphopenia after photon versus proton radiotherapy. Only in-frame clones appear in the TCRdb table, and some are missing; sequencing was by immunoSEQ multiplex PCR. The sample includes 14,000 or so clones, roughly four fifths of them seen just once. Sequenced here: peripheral blood, sampled from a patient treated with photon-based radiotherapy. These receptors originate from a man in his fifties with gastric cancer. CDR3s include the opening cysteine and the closing phenylalanine or tryptophan. Each record gives: D gene, J gene, V gene, clone size, CDR3 DNA, CDR3 protein. D genes are given only for firm matches. Clone size, where shown, is once, few, many, or a class for clones that have expanded.

.	TRBJ1-1	TRBV2	.	TGTGCCACCCAGTTTAACACTGAAGCTTTCTTT	CATQFNTEAFF
.	TRBJ2-7	TRBV14	.	TGTGCCAGCAGCCAAGATGGCGCCTCCTACGAGCAGTACTTC	CASSQDGASYEQYF
.	TRBJ1-1	TRBV5-1	.	TGCGCCAGCAGCCGGGACACGAACACTGAAGCTTTCTTT	CASSRDTNTEAFF
.	TRBJ2-7	TRBV19	few	TGTGCCAGTAGTATAGGCTGGGGAGACGAGCAGTACTTC	CASSIGWGDEQYF
TRBD2	TRBJ2-3	TRBV29-1	.	TGCAGCGTTGGGGGGGAGGGTACGCAGTATTTT	CSVGGEGTQYF
TRBD1	TRBJ1-6	TRBV6-6	.	TGTGCCAGCAGTGGGACAGGAGGAAATTCACCCCTCCACTTT	CASSGTGGNSPLHF
TRBD2	TRBJ2-3	TRBV7-6	.	TGTGCCAGCAGCTCACTGCGGGGGACTACGCAGTATTTT	CASSSLRGTTQYF
.	TRBJ2-1	TRBV6-6	.	TGTGCCAGCAGTTACTTGAATGAGCAGTTCTTC	CASSYLNEQFF
TRBD2	TRBJ2-5	TRBV15	.	TGTGCCACCAGCAGGGGACTAGCGGGGGGTATGGTACAAGAGACCCAGTACTTC	CATSRGLAGGMVQETQYF
TRBD1	TRBJ1-6	TRBV30	.	TGTGCCTGGAGCGCGGACAGGTCGGGTAATTCACCCCTCCACTTT	CAWSADRSGNSPLHF
.	TRBJ1-2	TRBV7-9	.	TGTGCCGCGGGCCGGGACGATGGCTACACCTTC	CAAGRDDGYTF
.	TRBJ1-1	TRBV6-1	.	TGTGCCAGCAGTGAATGGGGGAACACTGAAGCTTTCTTT	CASSEWGNTEAFF
.	TRBJ2-6	TRBV7-9	.	TGTGCCAGCAGCTTAGACAGCTCTGGGGCCAACGTCCTGACTTTC	CASSLDSSGANVLTF
.	TRBJ2-2	TRBV9	.	TGTGCCAGCAGCGTAGACAGGGTTTCAGGGGAGCTGTTTTTT	CASSVDRVSGELFF
TRBD1	TRBJ1-5	TRBV19	.	TGTGCCAGTTACGGACAGGGTAGCAATCAGCCCCAGCATTTT	CASYGQGSNQPQHF
TRBD1	TRBJ2-7	TRBV10-3	.	TGTGCCATCACCTCCGGGACAGGGGCCTGGGAGCAGTACTTC	CAITSGTGAWEQYF
.	TRBJ1-2	TRBV5-1	.	TGCGCCAGCTTAGGGGGAAATGGCTACACCTTC	CASLGGNGYTF
.	TRBJ1-3	TRBV7-2	.	TGTGCCAGCAGCTTCGTTGGAAACACCATATATTTT	CASSFVGNTIYF
.	TRBJ1-1	TRBV21-1	.	TGTGCCAGCAGCTCACGACAGGGCTCGTTGAACACTGAAGCTTTCTTT	CASSSRQGSLNTEAFF
TRBD1	TRBJ2-1	TRBV6-6	.	TGTGCCAGCAGCCGTACCGGGACAGGGGTCAATGAGCAGTTCTTC	CASSRTGTGVNEQFF
TRBD2	TRBJ2-4	TRBV30	once	TGTGCCTGGAGTTCCGGGGGGGGCCGCGCTAACATTCAGTACTTC	CAWSSGGGRANIQYF
TRBD1	TRBJ2-3	TRBV5-6	.	TGTGCCAGCAGCTTGGACAGGGGGAAAGTGGATACGCAGTATTTT	CASSLDRGKVDTQYF
.	TRBJ2-1	TRBV20-1	.	TGCAGTGCTTTGGCCTACAATGAGCAGTTCTTC	CSALAYNEQFF
.	TRBJ2-1	TRBV19	.	TGTGCCAGTCAAGCCCCAGGGCCAGGGGGGGAGGTGCAGTTCTTC	CASQAPGPGGEVQFF
TRBD2	TRBJ2-1	TRBV5-1	.	TGCGCCAGCAGCGGGACTAGCAATCTTTTTAATGAGCAGTTCTTC	CASSGTSNLFNEQFF
.	TRBJ2-2	TRBV7-8	.	TGTGCCAGCAGCCCCGCCTGGACGGGGGAGCTGTTTTTT	CASSPAWTGELFF